This TCR beta chain originates from a study of blood T cell repertoires in COVID-19. On the study more broadly: From the United States, Italy and Spain came samples of acute and convalescent COVID-19. T cells, B-cell-depleted T cells, or PBMCs supplied cDNA or gDNA.

Only in-frame clones appear in the TCRdb table, and some are missing; sequencing was by immunoSEQ multiplex PCR. The sample shows about 230,000 clones, around 84% of them seen only once. The CDR3 has 11 residues. Germline values: CDR1 SGHDT, CDR2 YYEEEE. The V end lost 9 bases, the J end lost 3 bases, and 9 bases lay between the germline ends. The sample comprised peripheral blood. This sequence was found in a man aged 50 to 59 with COVID-19, enrolled during active disease. The genes are TRBV5-6 and TRBJ1-2; D perhaps matches TRBD1 (5 bases). CDR3 sequence (DNA): TGTGCCAACCAGGGTGACTATGGCTACACCTTC. Its protein is CANQGDYGYTF.